This T cell receptor beta chain was documented in a study of monozygotic twins with inflammatory bowel disease. General study results and limits: Repertoire similarity did not differ between concordant and discordant twins, possibly owing to limited power.

UMIs that included a 6-nucleotide sample barcode were added by template switching, which took place during cDNA synthesis. TCRdb re-called the 5' RACE reads and shows each CDR3 protein once, DNA omitted. The sample has approximately 100,000 distinct CDR3 sequences; the top ten hold 1.5% to 2%. CDR1 is SGHTA, CDR2 FQGNSA, per germline. The CDR3 sequence is 14 residues long. Of note for this clonotype: Its cognate antigen is unknown.

The chain carries TRBV7-2 and TRBJ2-5; TCRdb's D call, TRBD1, is unchecked because there is no DNA. The specimen sequenced was blood. This receptor was obtained from a human donor with ulcerative colitis or Crohn's disease, or a healthy co-twin of an affected twin (not recorded which). CDR3: CASSQTGAGETQYF.